These T cell receptor beta chains were read from a single sample in a study of blood T cells in healthy people across ages. TCRdb ran MiXCR on the 5' RACE reads and lists one entry per CDR3 protein. The table records 550,000 to 650,000 distinct CDR3 sequences, about 26% of them present only once. The same data also contributed to another study, on T cells of mothers and their children.

Sample: blood. The receptors were gathered from a boy aged 2 to 10 in good health. Both conserved end residues are part of each CDR3. A D gene is named only where the DNA matches it firmly. The size field is filled for only some rows; it gives once, few, many or a size class.

>TRBJ2-7|NA|TRBD1|TRBV20-1
TGCAGTGCTGCCAGGACAGGGGAATTGATTAGCTACGAGCAGTACTTC
CSAARTGELISYEQYF
>TRBJ1-2|NA|TRBD1|TRBV7-2
TGTGCCAGCAGCTTTGGGGACAGGCCCAACTATGGCTACACCTTC
CASSFGDRPNYGYTF
>TRBJ2-1|few|NA|TRBV20-1
TGCAGTGCTAGAGGGGATCTCGGGGTGAGGGAAAATGAGCAGTTCTTC
CSARGDLGVRENEQFF
>TRBJ2-5|many|NA|TRBV7-2
TGTGCCAGCAGCCTTTACAGGGCCGACGGACTAGGCGGGACCCAGTACTTC
CASSLYRADGLGGTQYF
>TRBJ2-4|NA|NA|TRBV6-1
TGTGCCAGCAGTGAAGGTTGGGGGGTGGCCAAAAACATTCAGTACTTC
CASSEGWGVAKNIQYF
>TRBJ2-5|NA|TRBD2|TRBV6-2/TRBV6-3
TGTGCCAGCAGTTACTCAGGGGGACTAGCGGGGGGGCTTCCCCCATCCCCCGAGGAGCAGTACTTC
CASSYSGGLAGGLPPSPEEQYF
>TRBJ2-7|NA|TRBD2|TRBV7-9
TGTGCCAGCAGCTCGGGACTAGCGACCTACGAGCAGTACTTC
CASSSGLATYEQYF
>TRBJ2-5|NA|NA|TRBV7-9
TGTGCCAGCAGCTTCCTCCGGTCAGACACGTACCAAGAGACCCAGTACTTC
CASSFLRSDTYQETQYF
>TRBJ2-2|few|TRBD2|TRBV10-2
TGCGCCAGCAGTGACCGTTTAGCGGGAGGGCAAAACACCGGGGAGCTGTTTTTT
CASSDRLAGGQNTGELFF
>TRBJ2-1|NA|TRBD1|TRBV14
TGTGCCAGCAGTCCGGGACAGGACATCTACAATGAGCAGTTCTTC
CASSPGQDIYNEQFF
>TRBJ1-4|NA|NA|TRBV2
TGTGCCAGCAGTGAAGCCCGACCCCTGGAAGAAAAACTGTTTTTT
CASSEARPLEEKLFF
>TRBJ2-1|once|TRBD2|TRBV20-1
TGCAGTGCTCCCCGACTAGCGGGACCCAATGAGCAGTTCTTC
CSAPRLAGPNEQFF
>TRBJ2-2|NA|NA|TRBV19
TGTGCCAGTAGTCCCGCCGGGGAGCTGTTTTTT
CASSPAGELFF
>TRBJ2-7|few|NA|TRBV20-1
TGCAGTGCTTTTAGGACAGCCTCCTACGAGCAGTACTTC
CSAFRTASYEQYF
>TRBJ1-6|NA|TRBD1|TRBV20-1
TGCAGTGCGGAACGGGACAGGGCAAATTCACCCCTCCACTTT
CSAERDRANSPLHF
>TRBJ2-6|NA|NA|TRBV10-3
TGTGCCATCAGTGACAGGGGCTCTGGGGCCAACGTCCTGACTTTC
CAISDRGSGANVLTF